This TCR beta chain was sequenced in a study of human T cells and chemical hapten exposure. Study as a whole: Patch tests of 0.01% DPC on the upper back were read at 6 days. Mainly, slight library volume differences in the pool made TCR yields vary. Regarding the study as a whole: Compared to controls, expanded TCRs made significantly more large clusters of similar CDR3s.

The table lists this clonotype with a few counts. Its cognate antigen is unknown. Time point defined: patch test 1, 2 weeks after DPC sensitization. The treatment denotes: therapeutic diphenylcyclopropenone sensitization with weekly scalp DPC. Whole blood that had not been fractionated was the source of extracted total RNA. TCRdb re-called the RACE reads through MiXCR, storing one row per CDR3 protein. Among more than 65,000 distinct CDR3 sequences listed, approximately 35% were seen once. The source is a man aged 40-55 years with alopecia areata. Some clones in this sample may be carry-over from other donors' samples. Specimen: whole blood, collected in connection with sensitization to the hapten diphenylcyclopropenone (DPC).

CDR3 sequence: CSATLTSMGEQYF. The CDR3 DNA reads as TGCAGTGCTACTCTGACTAGCATGGGCGAGCAGTACTTC. The V gene is TRBV20-1, the J gene TRBJ2-7; 7 nucleotides match TRBD2. The CDR3 extends over 13 amino acids. V trimming: 4 bases; J trimming: 6 bases; junction bases outside the gene matches: 9. CDR1 and CDR2 from the germline V gene are DFQATT and SNEGSKA (reference sequence).